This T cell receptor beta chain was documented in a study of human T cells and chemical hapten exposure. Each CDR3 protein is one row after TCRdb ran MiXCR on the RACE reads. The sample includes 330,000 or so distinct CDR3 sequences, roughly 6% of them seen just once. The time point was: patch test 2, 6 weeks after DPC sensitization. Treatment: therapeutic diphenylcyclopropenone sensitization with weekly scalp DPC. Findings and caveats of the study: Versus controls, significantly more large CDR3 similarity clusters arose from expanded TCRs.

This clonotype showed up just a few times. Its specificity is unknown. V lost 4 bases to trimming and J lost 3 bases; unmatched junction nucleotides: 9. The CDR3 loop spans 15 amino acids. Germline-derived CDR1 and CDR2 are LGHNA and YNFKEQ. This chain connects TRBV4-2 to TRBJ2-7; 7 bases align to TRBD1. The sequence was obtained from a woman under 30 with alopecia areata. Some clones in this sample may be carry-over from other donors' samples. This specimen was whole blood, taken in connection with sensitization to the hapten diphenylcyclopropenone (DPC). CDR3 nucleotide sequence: TGTGCCAGCAGCCCCAAACACAGGGGCAACTACGAGCAGTACTTC. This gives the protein CASSPKHRGNYEQYF.